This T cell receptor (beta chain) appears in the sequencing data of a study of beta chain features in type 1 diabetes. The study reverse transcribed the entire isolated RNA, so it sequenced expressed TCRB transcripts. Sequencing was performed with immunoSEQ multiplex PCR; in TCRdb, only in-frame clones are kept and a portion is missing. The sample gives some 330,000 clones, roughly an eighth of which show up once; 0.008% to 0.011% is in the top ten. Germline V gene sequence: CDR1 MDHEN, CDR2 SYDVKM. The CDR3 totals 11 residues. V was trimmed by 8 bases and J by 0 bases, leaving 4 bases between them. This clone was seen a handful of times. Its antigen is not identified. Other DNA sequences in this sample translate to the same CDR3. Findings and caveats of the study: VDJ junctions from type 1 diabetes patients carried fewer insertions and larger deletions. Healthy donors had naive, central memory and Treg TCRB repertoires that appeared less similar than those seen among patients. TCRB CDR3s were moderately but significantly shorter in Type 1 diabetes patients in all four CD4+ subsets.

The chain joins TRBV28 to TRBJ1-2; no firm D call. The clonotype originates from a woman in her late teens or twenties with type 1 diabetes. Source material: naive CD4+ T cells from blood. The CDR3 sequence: CASSTNYGYTF. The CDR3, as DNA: TGTGCCAGCTCAACTAACTATGGCTACACCTTC.